One and the same sample provided the 21 T cell receptor beta chains below, sequenced in a study of control samples from healthy donors and cancer patients. TCRdb's copy holds only in-frame clones and misses some; the assay was immunoSEQ multiplex PCR. The sample contains under 450,000 clones, 80% to 95% of which appear only once. Sequencing was done on a sample of PBMCs. The receptors were gathered from a man aged 35 to 55 with head and neck cancer.

This clone was picked up one time. The rearrangement joins TRBV7-9 to TRBJ1-6; D may be TRBD1 (6 bases). This CDR3 spans 15 amino acids. Germline assignment: CDR1 SEHNR and CDR2 FQNEAQ (reference sequence). The V gene lost 0 bases and the J gene lost 5 bases, with 8 bases spanning the gap. As DNA, the CDR3 is TGTGCCAGCAGCTTAGCCAGGGGAGATAATTCACCCCTCCACTTT. It specifies CASSLARGDNSPLHF.

J is TRBJ1-1 and V is TRBV7-2; a weak D match, TRBD1 (6 bases). The CDR3 contains 15 residues. Deletions cut 5 bases from V and 1 base from J, with 14 bases between. CDR1 is SGHTA and CDR2 is FQGNSA in the germline V gene. The CDR3: CASSPTGGRNTEAFF. The CDR3 region has the DNA TGTGCCAGCAGCCCGACGGGGGGCAGGAACACTGAAGCTTTCTTT.

The gene calls are TRBV3-1 (or the pseudogene TRBV3-2) and TRBJ1-3, with unresolved D. Germline V gene sequence: CDR1 LGHDT, CDR2 YNNKEL (reference sequence). This CDR3 spans 12 amino acids. V gave up 1 base and J gave up 6 bases, with 4 bases separating them. The chain's CDR3 is CASSQGANTIYF. In DNA, the CDR3 is TGTGCCAGCAGCCAAGGGGCAAACACCATATATTTT.

The chain links TRBV30 to TRBJ1-1, with D possibly being TRBD1 (5 bases). The CDR3 has 14 amino acids. Germline CDR1 reads GTSNPN; CDR2 reads SVGIG (reference sequence). The V gene lost 1 base and the J gene lost 5 bases, with 14 bases spanning the gap. The CDR3 DNA reads as TGTGCCTGGAGTGGACTTCTGGGGGGGACTGAAGCTTTCTTT. As protein: CAWSGLLGGTEAFF.

The chain recombines TRBV19 with TRBJ1-1; the D is unclear. The ends were cut back, 5 bases at V and 3 bases at J, with 7 bases in the middle. There are 12 residues in the CDR3. In germline, CDR1 is LNHDA, CDR2 SQIVND (reference sequence). The CDR3: CASSFKYTEAFF. The CDR3 region has the DNA TGTGCCAGTAGTTTCAAGTACACTGAAGCTTTCTTT.

This chain connects TRBV11-2 to TRBJ2-2; D unresolved. V was cut by 2 bases and J by 4 bases, with 11 bases left in between. The CDR3 has 15 residues. Germline values: CDR1 SGHAT, CDR2 FQNNGV. CDR3 bases: TGTGCCAGCAGCTTACCCCTCCAGCGCACCGGGGAGCTGTTTTTT. Protein product: CASSLPLQRTGELFF.

The chain joins TRBV28 to TRBJ2-3; 8 bases agree with TRBD2. In germline, CDR1 is MDHEN, CDR2 SYDVKM. This CDR3 has 14 amino acids. V was pared by 5 bases and J by 6 bases, with 7 bases of the junction left unmatched. CDR3 in DNA: TGTGCCAGCAGTCCCGGGACTAGATCGGATACGCAGTATTTT. Translated: CASSPGTRSDTQYF.

The rearrangement uses TRBV7-2 and TRBJ1-4, with D possibly matching TRBD1 (5 bases). V was shortened by 1 base and J by 4 bases, with 16 bases between the two germline ends. The CDR3 is 17 residues long. From germline, CDR1 is SGHTA and CDR2 FQGNSA. CDR3 amino acids: CASSLGGNRGGNEKLFF. CDR3 DNA sequence: TGTGCCAGCAGCTTAGGGGGGAATCGAGGAGGTAATGAAAAACTGTTTTTT.

The gene calls are TRBV10-3 and TRBJ2-7; 9 bases fit TRBD2. This CDR3 spans 17 amino acids. Trimming removed 2 bases from V and 5 bases from J; junction bases left unmatched: 13. The germline V gene has CDR1 ENHRY and CDR2 SYGVKD. The CDR3 DNA reads TGTGCCATCAGTGAGGAGGTAGCGGGAGTGGTGTACAACGAGCAGTACTTC. Its protein is CAISEEVAGVVYNEQYF.

The J gene is TRBJ2-3, the V gene TRBV5-1; TRBD2 matches at 7 bases. V was pared by 0 bases and J by 2 bases, with 15 bases of the junction left unmatched. Germline CDR1 reads SGHRS; CDR2 reads YFSETQ. The CDR3 consists of 19 residues. CDR3 in DNA: TGCGCCAGCAGCTTGGGGGACTTGTGGCGGGAGAGTATCACAGATACGCAGTATTTT. This gives the protein CASSLGDLWRESITDTQYF.

The rearrangement uses TRBV7-3 and TRBJ2-3, with 8 bases lining up with TRBD2. V dropped 5 bases and J dropped 10; count of bases not matched to a gene: 11. Germline CDR1 and CDR2: SGHTA and FQGTGA. This CDR3 has 14 residues. CDR3 residues: CASSPEVGREAQYF. In DNA, the CDR3 is TGTGCCAGCAGCCCCGAAGTTGGGCGGGAGGCGCAGTATTTT.

J is TRBJ2-3 and V is TRBV21-1; TRBD2 reflects the table's D call only, with no check against the DNA. TRBV21-1 is recorded as a pseudogene. The CDR3 loop spans 16 amino acids. CDR3 region: CASSKVPGERTDTQYF. In DNA form, the CDR3 reads TGTGCCAGCAGCAAAGTTCCGGGGGAACGCACAGATACGCAGTATTTT.

V gene TRBV5-4 combines with J gene TRBJ2-5; 8 bases agree with TRBD1. The V gene end was trimmed by 2 bases and the J gene end by 1 base; junction bases not matched to a gene: 4. This CDR3 is 15 amino acids long. Germline V gives CDR1 SGHNT, CDR2 YYREEE (reference sequence). The CDR3 here is CASSFGQGFQETQYF. The DNA for the CDR3 is TGTGCCAGCAGCTTCGGACAGGGCTTCCAAGAGACCCAGTACTTC. Complete variable domain (other parts from reference TRBV5-4 and TRBJ2-5): ETGVTQSPTHLIKTRGQQVTLRCSSQSGHNTVSWYQQALGQGPQFIFQYYREEENGRGNFPPRFSGLQFPNYSSELNVNALELDDSALYLCASSFGQGFQETQYFGPGTRLLVL.

J is TRBJ1-5 and V is TRBV19, with D hard to call. Trimming pared 5 bases from V and 6 bases from J, leaving 8 bases between. There are 12 residues in the CDR3. Germline V gene data show CDR1 as LNHDA and CDR2 as SQIVND (reference sequence). The CDR3 nucleotides read TGTGCCAGTAGTGTATTACGTCAGCCCCAGCATTTT. Encoded protein: CASSVLRQPQHF.

This chain joins TRBV6-6 and TRBJ1-6, with unresolved D. Trimming left V 7 bases short and J 5 bases short, with 6 bases between. The CDR3 extends over 12 amino acids. The V gene's germline CDR1 is MNHNY and CDR2 SVGAGI (reference sequence). CDR3 protein: CASKTNNSPLHF. The CDR3 DNA sequence: TGTGCCAGCAAGACAAATAATTCACCCCTCCACTTT.

The V call is TRBV29-1, the J call TRBJ2-7; D remains ambiguous. This CDR3 has 13 amino acids. Germline-derived CDR1 and CDR2 are SQVTM and ANQGSEA. V dropped 6 bases and J dropped 3 bases, with 15 bases sitting between them. The CDR3 DNA is TGCAGCGTGGGCTCGAAGGGTCTCTACGAGCAGTACTTC. Translating it yields CSVGSKGLYEQYF.

This chain links TRBV28 with TRBJ2-3; maybe TRBD1 (5 bases). The CDR3 is 15 residues long. Trimming left V 4 bases short and J 0 bases short, with 11 bases between. Germline lookup yields CDR1 MDHEN and CDR2 SYDVKM. The CDR3 DNA reads as TGTGCCAGCAGTTACCAGGGCTTGAGCACAGATACGCAGTATTTT. Translating gives CASSYQGLSTDTQYF.

The genes are TRBV27 and TRBJ2-7, with TRBD1 identical over 10 bases. The CDR3 is 14 amino acids. Trimming cost V 5 bases and J 2 bases; bases outside gene matches: 3. Germline V CDR1 and CDR2: MNHEY, SMNVEV (reference sequence). The CDR3 bases are TGTGCCAGCAGTAGACAGGGGGCTGCCTACGAGCAGTACTTC. Translated: CASSRQGAAYEQYF.

This clone was recorded once. The V and J genes are TRBV29-1 and TRBJ2-2; D might be TRBD1 (5 bases). Trimming took off 3 bases at V and 6 bases at J, with 11 bases between the two ends. Germline CDR1 SQVTM, CDR2 ANQGSEA. This CDR3 is 13 amino acids long. The CDR3 region is CSVEVRTSGELFF. CDR3 sequence (DNA): TGCAGCGTTGAGGTTCGGACATCCGGGGAGCTGTTTTTT.

The chain uses TRBV18 and TRBJ2-6; TRBD1 agrees at 7 bases. CDR3 length: 17 amino acids. Germline trimming cut 3 bases from V and 0 bases from J; bases unmatched to any gene: 5. Germline CDR1 and CDR2: KGHSH and LQKENI. In DNA, the CDR3 is TGTGCCAGCTCACCTAGGGACAGCGGCTCTGGGGCCAACGTCCTGACTTTC. This codes for CASSPRDSGSGANVLTF.

A single count supports this clone. The genes are TRBV7-3 and TRBJ1-1, with D possibly being TRBD1 (6 bases). This CDR3 has 14 amino acids. Germline V lookup: CDR1 SGHTA, CDR2 FQGTGA. V dropped 4 bases and J dropped 4 bases, with 13 bases sitting between them. The CDR3 DNA reads as TGTGCCAGCAGCTCTACAGGGAGGAGCACTGAAGCTTTCTTT. Its protein product is CASSSTGRSTEAFF.